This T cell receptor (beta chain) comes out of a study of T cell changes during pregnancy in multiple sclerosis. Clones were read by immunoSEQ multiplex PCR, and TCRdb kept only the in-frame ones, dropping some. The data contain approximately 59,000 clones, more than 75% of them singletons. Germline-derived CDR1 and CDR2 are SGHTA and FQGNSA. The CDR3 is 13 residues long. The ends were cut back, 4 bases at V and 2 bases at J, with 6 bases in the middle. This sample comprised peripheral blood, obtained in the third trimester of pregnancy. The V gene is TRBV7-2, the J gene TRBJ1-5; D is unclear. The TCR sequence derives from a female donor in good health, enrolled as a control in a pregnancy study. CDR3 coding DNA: TGTGCCAGCAGCTCCACTGGCAATCAGCCCCAGCATTTT. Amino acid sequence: CASSSTGNQPQHF.